The clone carrying this T cell receptor (beta chain) has a handful of counts. The data belong to a study of blood T cell repertoires in COVID-19. Data came from immunoSEQ multiplex PCR; TCRdb stores just in-frame clones and leaves some out. The sample lists 120,000 to 150,000 clones; about 80% were seen once. The germline gives CDR1 GTSNPN, CDR2 SVGIG (reference sequence). The CDR3 is 14 residues long. Trimming shortened V by 1 base and J by 6 bases, and 13 bases separated the two germline ends. This chain links TRBV30 with TRBJ1-5; D unresolved. The material sequenced was PBMCs or T cells enriched from blood (not recorded which). The receptor comes from a man between 50 and 59 years old in a cohort exposed to, infected with or recovered from COVID-19 (not recorded which). Here the CDR3 reads CAWSGGSYTQPQHF. As DNA, the CDR3 is TGTGCCTGGAGTGGCGGATCCTATACTCAGCCCCAGCATTTT.